The source of this TCR beta chain is a study of CD8 T cells in Susac syndrome (dated by TCRdb to between 2018 and 2021). Regarding the complete study: Among the Susac syndrome patients who were sequenced, clinically active disease was present in roughly six and clinical remission was observed in eight. Susac syndrome patients were therapy-naive, on corticosteroids (some also receiving IVIg), or on IVIg alone at blood withdrawal. Whether CD8+ T cell activation and differentiation in Susac syndrome was antigen driven was tested using repertoire sequencing. The study compared CD8+ T cell repertoire clonality among 12 healthy donors, 14 Susac syndrome patients and some 16 multiple sclerosis patients.

Study-level results and caveats: The number of individuals in the TCR sequencing and HLA analysis was acknowledged as relatively small. Roughly 15 and five Susac-specific public clones were found in the total CD8+ and CD8+ TEMRA repertoires, respectively. Clonal expansion was seen in Susac syndrome CD8+ repertoires, peaking in CD8+ TEMRA cells and being greater in clinically active patients than in remitting ones.

Peripheral blood CD8+ and CD4+ T cells from healthy donors, Susac syndrome patients and multiple sclerosis patients were profiled using high-throughput TCR beta sequencing. The Susac syndrome patients fulfilled recently defined diagnostic criteria for definite or probable disease. Bulk CD8+ and CD4+ T cells were purified by magnetic negative isolation, while CD8+ TEMRA cells were enriched using FACS. Blood was drawn into EDTA tubes, processed within 24 hours, and PBMCs were isolated by density gradient centrifugation. PBMCs intended for TCR sequencing were cryopreserved in liquid nitrogen and thawed later in a water bath at 37 degrees C. Purity of sorted or isolated CD4+, CD8+ and CD8+ TEMRA cells was at least 90%. RNA was extracted using the RNeasy kit, and roughly 0.5 to 1 microgram was reverse transcribed with random hexamers. The immunoSEQ multiplex PCR assay, which covers 54 Vbeta and 13 Jbeta segments, was used to amplify TCR beta CDR3 regions. PCR amplification bias was corrected by using a synthetic template baseline for primer optimization and computational correction. Processing in the source paper ran as follows. Only productive sequences were kept, with reads annotated to V, D and J genes according to IMGT and analyzed in immunoSEQ Analyzer. Clonality was calculated as one minus the Shannon entropy normalized by log2 of the number of productive unique sequences. For each patient and control, public and private clones were evaluated within the 100 most prevalent clones. A clone was defined as Susac-specific if it was absent from the healthy and MS cohorts, from about a thousand published viral clones and from other ImmuneACCESS disease sequences. The raw public data were reprocessed by TCRdb itself: fastp quality trimming at Q25, MiXCR clonotype calling, in-frame beta chains only. Each CDR3 protein gets just one entry, which takes the most common genes and DNA from the rows behind it. The V and J calls, along with clone size, are taken from TCRdb and not from the paper's own processing. This sample lists under 95,000 distinct CDR3 sequences; approximately 95% were detected once. Roughly 0.44% of the sample comes from the top ten.

A remark on this clonotype: Its antigen is not yet known. Per-base quality was not reported, and no clone a single base away is much larger than it.

Taken from the germline V gene, the CDR1 and CDR2 loops are SGHVS and FQNEAQ. Relative to germline, V is 4 bases shorter and J is 0 bases shorter, with 9 bases between their ends. Its CDR3 holds 14 amino acids, cysteine through phenylalanine. The retained sequence is limited to the CDR3, 42 bases, with the frame set at the first base. This TCR derives from a human donor with Susac syndrome. Sequencing input: CD8+ T cells from PBMCs. Rearrangement joined TRBV7-8 to TRBJ2-5; the D gene is perhaps TRBD1, on 5 matching bases. The CDR3 reads CASSYRQNQETQYF. The nucleotides read TGTGCCAGCAGCTATCGACAGAACCAAGAGACCCAGTACTTC.